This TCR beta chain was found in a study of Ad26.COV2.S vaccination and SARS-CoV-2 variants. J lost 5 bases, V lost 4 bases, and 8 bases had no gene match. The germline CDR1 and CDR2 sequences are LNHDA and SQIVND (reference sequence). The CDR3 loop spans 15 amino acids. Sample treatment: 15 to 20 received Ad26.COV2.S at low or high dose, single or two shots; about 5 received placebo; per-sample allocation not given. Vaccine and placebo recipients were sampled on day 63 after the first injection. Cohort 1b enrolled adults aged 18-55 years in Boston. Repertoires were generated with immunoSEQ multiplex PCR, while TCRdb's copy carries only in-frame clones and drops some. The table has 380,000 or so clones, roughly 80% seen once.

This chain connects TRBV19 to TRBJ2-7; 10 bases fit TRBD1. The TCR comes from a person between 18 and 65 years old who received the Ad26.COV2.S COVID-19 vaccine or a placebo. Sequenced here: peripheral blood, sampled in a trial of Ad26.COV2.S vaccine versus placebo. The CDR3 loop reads CASSTLGQGVDEQYF. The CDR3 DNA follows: TGTGCCAGTAGTACCCTCGGACAGGGGGTGGACGAGCAGTACTTC.